What follows is one T cell receptor (beta chain) and its context. This clonotype came up a few times. Which antigen it targets is not known. Base quality data are lacking; no much larger clone is found one base away. These data belong to a study of blood T cells in healthy people across ages (dated by TCRdb to between 2015 and 2017). The study in broad terms: In model experiments, template switching captured roughly one uniquely barcoded TCR beta cDNA molecule for every two T cells. Four age groups were formed from the donors: young (average 16 years), middle-aged (around 37), aged (roughly 58) and long-lived (about 75). To avoid experimental bias, donors of different ages were randomly spread across the sequencing lanes. The study measured age-related changes in TCR beta repertoire diversity using deep sequencing normalized with unique cDNA molecular identifiers. For two donors (one aged 18 to 29 and one aged 80 or older), the study analyzed two additional independent replicas of 1 million unique cDNA reads from the same blood draw. The full study reports these points: Since profiling was done on bulk unsorted PBMCs, naive and antigen-experienced compartments could not be conclusively compared. Estimates of total diversity based on one million sequenced T cells were considered lower bounds and underestimates. There was a strong correlation between observed TCR beta diversity and the percentage of naive T cells measured by flow cytometry. Because donor CMV infection status was unknown, age-related changes in expanded clonotypes were potentially confounded. The long-lived group showed more naive CD4+ T cells, fewer expanded clones and increased TCR diversity than the aged group, suggesting age selection. Observed TCR beta diversity per million T cells fell roughly linearly with age, and a significant reduction was already apparent by age about 38.

The donors were 40 or so Caucasian individuals from Russia, aged roughly 6 to 100 years, who were systemically healthy. Each donor gave roughly 11 milliliters of peripheral blood, drawn into EDTA-treated Vacutainer tubes. Ficoll-Paque density-gradient centrifugation was used to isolate PBMCs, with at least 6.5 million per sample. Total RNA was extracted from PBMCs with Trizol reagent, with at least 6 micrograms obtained per sample. Naive CD45RAhigh/CD27high T cell percentages were measured by flow cytometry on a PBMC aliquot from every donor. Its CDR3 holds 14 amino acids, cysteine through phenylalanine. Only the CDR3 DNA stays, 42 bases, in frame from base 1. At the junction V is shortened by 2 bases and J by 4 bases, with 9 bases in between. Taken from the germline V gene, the CDR1 and CDR2 loops are KGHSH and LQKENI. The library was built by means of 5' RACE. The run used an Illumina HiSeq 2500. A second PCR of 7 to 11 cycles was performed with a sample-barcoded 5' primer and a J-beta primer mix. A template-switch 5' adaptor carrying 12 random nucleotides introduced a unique molecular identifier onto each TCR beta cDNA molecule. Each sample yielded at least 2.5 million CDR3-containing paired-end reads. All of the RNA was converted into first-strand cDNA using the Mint cDNA synthesis kit, with a TRBC-specific oligonucleotide serving as the primer. After uracil-DNA glycosylase treatment, a first 18-cycle PCR used universal primers M1SS and BC2_uni_R on all cDNA. As for the original processing: Each sample was normalized by randomly selecting 1 million high-quality reads, each carrying a distinct molecular identifier. Reads sharing molecular identifiers were discarded rather than binned into consensus sequences. MiTCR, set to a Q25 quality threshold and the strictest error-elimination algorithm, was used for CDR3 identification, clonotype clustering and error correction. A nonparametric unseen species model with Euler transformation was used to estimate a lower bound on total TCR beta diversity. The public reads were quality trimmed at Q25 with fastp and then assembled into clones with MiXCR by TCRdb, keeping productive beta chains. CDR3 protein sequences are deduplicated, and each keeps its most common genes and DNA. The V and J calls here are based on TCRdb, not the publication. The table for this sample lists hundreds of thousands of distinct CDR3 sequences; 22% of them were counted only once. Clones ranked in the top ten supply under 25% of the sample.

Here the chain combines TRBV18 and TRBJ1-5, with the D segment identity uncertain. The clonotype comes from a man aged 65-85 years in good health. The sequenced material came from blood. The bases are TGTGCCAGCTCACCAGGCAACCCGAATCAGCCCCAGCATTTT. It translates as CASSPGNPNQPQHF. Reference TRBV18 and TRBJ1-5 proteins supply the regions before and after the CDR3; the full variable domain is: NAGVMQNPRHLVRRRGQEARLRCSPMKGHSHVYWYRQLPEEGLKFMVYLQKENIIDESGMPKERFSAEFPKEGPSILRIQQVVRGDSAAYFCASSPGNPNQPQHFGDGTRLSIL.